These 15 T cell receptor beta chains were sequenced from one sample in a study of T cell responses to AZD1222 COVID-19 vaccine. The assay was immunoSEQ multiplex PCR, and TCRdb's table has in-frame clones only and misses some. Of about 130,000 clones in the sample, about 92% were seen once. Specimen: peripheral blood, collected on day 0 of AZD1222 vaccination. The source is an adult in good health.

V gene TRBV7-9 combines with J gene TRBJ2-5; tentatively, D is TRBD1 (6 bases). The germline V gene has CDR1 SEHNR and CDR2 FQNEAQ (reference sequence). This CDR3 has 16 amino acids. Trimming shortened V by 5 bases and J by 4 bases, and 20 bases separated the two germline ends. The CDR3 sequence: CASSPRQVLRGETQYF. CDR3 nucleotide sequence: TGTGCCAGCAGCCCTAGACAGGTTTTGAGAGGAGAGACCCAGTACTTC. Full variable domain (missing parts from reference TRBV7-9 and TRBJ2-5): DTGVSQNPRHKITKRGQNVTFRCDPISEHNRLYWYRQTLGQGPEFLTYFQNEAQLEKSRLLSDRFSAERPKGSFSTLEIQRTEQGDSAMYLCASSPRQVLRGETQYFGPGTRLLVL.

The rearrangement links TRBV7-6 to TRBJ2-1; 10 bases match TRBD1. The J segment lost 4 bases and the V segment lost 3 bases, leaving 3 bases of the junction unmatched. CDR1 SGHVS and CDR2 FNYEAQ come from the germline V gene. The CDR3 sequence is 15 residues long. Here the CDR3 reads CASSLGQGNYNEQFF. CDR3 bases: TGTGCCAGCAGCTTGGGACAGGGGAATTACAATGAGCAGTTCTTC.

The rearrangement links TRBV15 to TRBJ2-3, with 7 bases matching TRBD1. Unmatched junction bases numbered 3, after V lost 1 base and J lost 2 bases. Germline CDR1 reads LNHNV; CDR2 reads YYDKDF (reference sequence). This CDR3 region has 15 residues. The CDR3 DNA reads as TGTGCCACCAGCAGAGGCGACAGGGTCACAGATACGCAGTATTTT. Amino acid sequence: CATSRGDRVTDTQYF.

The chain combines TRBV27 with TRBJ1-4; possible D gene TRBD1, 5 bases. Between the trimmed V and J ends, which lost 3 bases and 7 bases, there was a span of 24 bases. In germline, CDR1 is MNHEY, CDR2 SMNVEV (reference sequence). This CDR3 spans 18 amino acids. Here the CDR3 reads CASSFSGTSPWKGEKLFF. CDR3 DNA: TGTGCCAGCAGTTTTTCTGGGACCTCCCCTTGGAAAGGTGAAAAACTGTTTTTT.

The genes are TRBV7-9 and TRBJ1-3, with D unclear. V was trimmed by 1 base and J by 2 bases, leaving 12 bases between them. The CDR3 runs to 16 residues. Per germline, CDR1 SEHNR and CDR2 FQNEAQ (reference sequence). The CDR3 DNA reads as TGTGCCAGCAGCTTAGTGGTTTCGGGGACTGGAAACACCATATATTTT. Translated: CASSLVVSGTGNTIYF.

The CDR3 sequence is CASSAPGRSYSPLHF. The CDR3 region has the DNA TGTGCCAGTAGTGCGCCGGGCCGTAGTTATTCACCCCTCCACTTT. The rearrangement joins TRBV19 to TRBJ1-6; D is unresolved. Looked up from germline, CDR1 is LNHDA and CDR2 is SQIVND (reference sequence). V lost 5 bases, J lost 8 bases, and 16 bases lay in between. The CDR3 is made up of 15 amino acids.

V usage is TRBV7-2 and J usage is TRBJ2-3; 7 bases align to TRBD1. V was clipped by 2 bases and J by 2 bases; unmatched bases: 13. CDR3 length equals 18 residues. Germline V gene sequence: CDR1 SGHTA, CDR2 FQGNSA. The CDR3 region is CASSLITSLGQTTDTQYF. The CDR3 DNA follows: TGTGCCAGCAGCTTAATTACGTCGTTGGGACAGACCACAGATACGCAGTATTTT.

This clone was found once. This sequence joins TRBV27 and TRBJ1-5; D ambiguous. CDR1 MNHEY and CDR2 SMNVEV come from the germline V gene (reference sequence). The length of the CDR3 is 13 residues. The germline V and J ends were trimmed by 3 bases and 2 bases, with 5 bases remaining between them. This chain's CDR3 is CASSFDRNQPQHF. CDR3 DNA: TGTGCCAGCAGTTTCGACCGCAATCAGCCCCAGCATTTT.

This clone was counted once. The chain employs TRBV5-1 and TRBJ2-3, with 16 bases fitting TRBD2. The V gene's germline CDR1 is SGHRS and CDR2 YFSETQ. CDR3 length: 19 amino acids. V lost 4 bases to trimming and J lost 4 bases; unmatched junction nucleotides: 12. CDR3 in DNA: TGCGCCAGCAGCCAACTCCCGGGACTAGCGGGGGGGCTAGCAGATACGCAGTATTTT. Protein product: CASSQLPGLAGGLADTQYF.

The J gene is TRBJ1-4, the V gene TRBV29-1, with a weak D call TRBD1 (5 bases). This CDR3 region has 16 residues. V was trimmed by 5 bases and J by 2 bases, leaving 18 bases between them. Per the germline V gene, CDR1 is SQVTM and CDR2 is ANQGSEA. CDR3 bases: TGCAGCGTTTCGGGAACTCCGGAGGGGACTAATGAAAAACTGTTTTTT. Its protein product is CSVSGTPEGTNEKLFF.

The V and J genes are TRBV7-2 and TRBJ1-5; D is possibly TRBD1 (5 bases). The CDR3 contains 13 residues. The V gene lost 7 bases and the J gene lost 6 bases, with 13 bases spanning the gap. Germline V gene data show CDR1 as SGHTA and CDR2 as FQGNSA. The DNA for the CDR3 is TGTGCCAGCACGACCAGGGTAGGTCAGCCCCAGCATTTT. This codes for CASTTRVGQPQHF.

This chain connects TRBV10-3 to TRBJ2-3, with 7 bases aligning to TRBD2. The V gene end was trimmed by 4 bases and the J gene end by 2 bases; junction bases not matched to a gene: 9. The V gene's germline CDR1 is ENHRY and CDR2 SYGVKD. The CDR3 spans 16 residues. The CDR3 reads CAISGRGSGVTDTQYF. DNA for the CDR3: TGTGCCATCAGTGGAAGAGGAAGCGGGGTCACAGATACGCAGTATTTT.

This clone was seen once. CDR3 protein: CASSQDGGRGMENTEAFF. The DNA for the CDR3 is TGCGCCAGCAGCCAAGATGGCGGGAGAGGGATGGAGAACACTGAAGCTTTCTTT. This chain joins TRBV4-3 and TRBJ1-1; D uncertain. The CDR3 is made up of 18 amino acids. CDR1 and CDR2 from the germline V gene are LGHNA and YSLEER. V lost 0 bases, J lost 1 base, and 18 bases lay in between.

The chain links TRBV5-4 to TRBJ2-7; either TRBD1 or TRBD2 may fit D (5 bases each). The length of the CDR3 is 15 residues. The V gene's germline CDR1 is SGHNT and CDR2 YYREEE (reference sequence). The V gene lost 3 bases and the J gene lost 0 bases, with 13 bases spanning the gap. The CDR3 region has the DNA TGTGCCAGCAGCTCCCCAGGGACGTACTCCTACGAGCAGTACTTC. Translating it yields CASSSPGTYSYEQYF.

The V gene is TRBV7-2, the J gene TRBJ2-1; no clear D. This CDR3 is built from 12 residues. V was clipped by 1 base and J by 7 bases, with 5 bases between them. Germline V lookup: CDR1 SGHTA, CDR2 FQGNSA. CDR3 sequence (DNA): TGTGCCAGCAGCTTAGTACTTAATGAGCAGTTCTTC. Translated, it gives CASSLVLNEQFF.